This entry concerns a single T cell receptor beta chain. Its antigen is as yet unknown. These data are taken from a study of cytomegalovirus exposure and HLA in healthy donors. Findings of the study overall: As a later analysis showed, several of the most significant clusters appeared to be linked to common viral pathogens. Follow-up analysis found HLA locus-dependent TCR association rates, highest for DRB1 and lowest for HLA-C.

V was pared by 1 base and J by 2 bases, with 15 bases between. Germline CDR1 SGHDN, CDR2 FVKESK. This CDR3 contains 16 residues. A multiplex PCR was run with 60 Vbeta primers and 13 Jbeta primers. Sequencing used immunoSEQ multiplex PCR; TCRdb keeps in-frame clones, though not all of them. The sample holds more than 90,000 clones; roughly 79% are singletons and the top ten take about 1.9%. The sequence was obtained from a woman between 35 and 50 years old in good health and CMV-seronegative. The sequenced sample was PBMCs. The gene calls are TRBV14 and TRBJ2-7, with a possible D match to TRBD1 (5 bases). The CDR3 loop is CASSQAPRAIPYEQYF. The CDR3 DNA follows: TGTGCCAGCAGCCAAGCACCCAGGGCGATACCCTACGAGCAGTACTTC.